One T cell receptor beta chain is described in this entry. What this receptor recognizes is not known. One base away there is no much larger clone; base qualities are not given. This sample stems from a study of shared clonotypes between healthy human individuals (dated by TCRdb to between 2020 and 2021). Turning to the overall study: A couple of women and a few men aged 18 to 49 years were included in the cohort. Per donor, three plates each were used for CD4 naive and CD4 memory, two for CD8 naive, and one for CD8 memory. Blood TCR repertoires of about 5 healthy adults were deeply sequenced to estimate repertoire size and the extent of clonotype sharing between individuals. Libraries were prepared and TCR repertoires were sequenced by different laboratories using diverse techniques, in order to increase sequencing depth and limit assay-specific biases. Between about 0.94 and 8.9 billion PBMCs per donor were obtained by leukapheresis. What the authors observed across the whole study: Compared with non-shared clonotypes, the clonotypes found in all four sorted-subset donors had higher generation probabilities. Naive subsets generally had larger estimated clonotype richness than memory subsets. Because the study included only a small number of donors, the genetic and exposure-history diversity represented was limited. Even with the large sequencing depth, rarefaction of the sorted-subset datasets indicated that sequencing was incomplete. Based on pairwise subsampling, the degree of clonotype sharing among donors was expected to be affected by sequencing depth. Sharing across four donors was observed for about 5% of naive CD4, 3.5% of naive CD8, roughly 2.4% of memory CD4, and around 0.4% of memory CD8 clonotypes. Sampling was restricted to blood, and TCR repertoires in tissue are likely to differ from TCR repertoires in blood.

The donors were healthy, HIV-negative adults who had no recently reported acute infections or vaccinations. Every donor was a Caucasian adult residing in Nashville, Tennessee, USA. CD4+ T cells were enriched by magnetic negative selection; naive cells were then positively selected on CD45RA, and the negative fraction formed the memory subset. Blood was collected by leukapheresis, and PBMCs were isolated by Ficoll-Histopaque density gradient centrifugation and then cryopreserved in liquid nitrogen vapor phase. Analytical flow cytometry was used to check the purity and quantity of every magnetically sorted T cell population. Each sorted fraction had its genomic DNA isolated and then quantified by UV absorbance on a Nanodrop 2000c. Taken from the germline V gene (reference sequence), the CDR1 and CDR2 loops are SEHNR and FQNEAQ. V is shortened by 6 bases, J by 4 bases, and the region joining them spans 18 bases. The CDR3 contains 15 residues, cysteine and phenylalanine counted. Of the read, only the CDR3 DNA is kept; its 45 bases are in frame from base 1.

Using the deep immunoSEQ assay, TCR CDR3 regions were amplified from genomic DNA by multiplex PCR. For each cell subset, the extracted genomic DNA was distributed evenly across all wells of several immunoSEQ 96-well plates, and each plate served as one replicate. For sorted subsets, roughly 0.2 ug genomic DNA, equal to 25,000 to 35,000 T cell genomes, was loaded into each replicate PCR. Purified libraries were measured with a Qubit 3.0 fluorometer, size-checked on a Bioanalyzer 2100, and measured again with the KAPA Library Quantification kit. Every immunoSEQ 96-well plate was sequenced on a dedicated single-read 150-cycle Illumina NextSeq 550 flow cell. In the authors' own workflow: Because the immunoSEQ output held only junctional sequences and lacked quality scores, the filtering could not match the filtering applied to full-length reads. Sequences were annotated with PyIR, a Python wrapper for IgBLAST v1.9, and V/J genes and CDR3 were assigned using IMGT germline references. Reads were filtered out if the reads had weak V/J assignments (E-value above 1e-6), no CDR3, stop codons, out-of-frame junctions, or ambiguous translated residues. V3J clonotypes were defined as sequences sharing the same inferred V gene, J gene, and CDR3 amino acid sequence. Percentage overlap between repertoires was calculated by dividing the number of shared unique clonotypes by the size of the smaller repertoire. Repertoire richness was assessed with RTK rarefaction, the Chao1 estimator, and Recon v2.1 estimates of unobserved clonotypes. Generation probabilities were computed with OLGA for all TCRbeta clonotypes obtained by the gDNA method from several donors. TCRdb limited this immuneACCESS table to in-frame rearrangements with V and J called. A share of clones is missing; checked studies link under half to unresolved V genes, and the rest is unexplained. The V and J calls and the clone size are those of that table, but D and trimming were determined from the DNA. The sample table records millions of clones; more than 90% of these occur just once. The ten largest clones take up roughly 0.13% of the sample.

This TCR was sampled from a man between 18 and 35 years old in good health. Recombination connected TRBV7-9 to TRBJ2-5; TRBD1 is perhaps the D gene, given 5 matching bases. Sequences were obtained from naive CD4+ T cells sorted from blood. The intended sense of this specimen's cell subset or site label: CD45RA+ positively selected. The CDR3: CASSHPDPRAETQYF. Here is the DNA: TGTGCCAGCAGTCACCCGGACCCCAGGGCAGAGACCCAGTACTTC.